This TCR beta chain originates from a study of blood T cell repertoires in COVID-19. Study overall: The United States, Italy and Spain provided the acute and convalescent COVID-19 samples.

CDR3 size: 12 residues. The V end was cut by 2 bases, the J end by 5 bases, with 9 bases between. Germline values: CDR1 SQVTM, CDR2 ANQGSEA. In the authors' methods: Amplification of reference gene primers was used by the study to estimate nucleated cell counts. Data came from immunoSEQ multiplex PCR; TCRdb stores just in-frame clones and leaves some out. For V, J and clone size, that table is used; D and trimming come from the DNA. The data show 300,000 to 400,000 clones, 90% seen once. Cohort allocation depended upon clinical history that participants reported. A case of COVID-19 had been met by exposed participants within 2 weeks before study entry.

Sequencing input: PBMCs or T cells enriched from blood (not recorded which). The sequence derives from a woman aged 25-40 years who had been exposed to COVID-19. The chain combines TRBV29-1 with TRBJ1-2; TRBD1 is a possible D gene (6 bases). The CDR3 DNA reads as TGCAGCGTTGAAAGGGGGGGTTATGGCTACACCTTC. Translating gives CSVERGGYGYTF. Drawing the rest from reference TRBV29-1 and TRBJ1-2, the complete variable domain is SAVISQKPSRDICQRGTSLTIQCQVDSQVTMMFWYRQQPGQSLTLIATANQGSEATYESGFVIDKFPISRPNLTFSTLTVSNMSPEDSSIYLCSVERGGYGYTFGSGTRLTVV.